Listed below are T cell receptor beta chains from one sample, sequenced in a study of vaccination and CD4 T cells after COVID-19. One entry per CDR3 protein, called by TCRdb with MiXCR from the PCR reads. The data hold 6,000 to 8,000 distinct CDR3 sequences, with 30% to 45% observed a single time. These receptors have no known antigen. The sample taken for sequencing was CD4+ T cells from blood, cultured in vitro. Every receptor here comes from a human donor in good health. The CDR3 runs from the conserved cysteine through the conserved F or W. D genes are given only for firm matches. Clone size is stated in some rows and not others, as once, few, many or a class when expanded.

size: few
V: TRBV7-9
J: TRBJ2-7
D: -
CDR3: CASSKTPPGSNAGIYEQYF
DNA: TGTGCCAGCAGTAAGACTCCCCCGGGGTCTAACGCCGGCATCTACGAGCAGTACTTC

size: few
V: TRBV27
J: TRBJ2-1
D: -
CDR3: CASNMARRVGEQFF
DNA: TGTGCCAGCAACATGGCCCGTCGGGTAGGAGAGCAGTTCTTC

size: -
V: TRBV7-9
J: TRBJ1-2
D: -
CDR3: CASSNRDYGYTF
DNA: TGTGCCAGCAGCAACCGGGACTATGGCTACACCTTC

size: few
V: TRBV6-1
J: TRBJ1-1
D: -
CDR3: CASSPHGVGGSTEAFF
DNA: TGTGCCAGCAGCCCCCACGGCGTGGGAGGTTCCACTGAAGCTTTCTTT

size: -
V: TRBV6-1
J: TRBJ1-1
D: -
CDR3: CATNRAMNTEAFF
DNA: TGTGCCACCAACCGGGCAATGAACACTGAAGCTTTCTTT

size: once
V: TRBV2
J: TRBJ2-3
D: -
CDR3: CASRFSVADTQYF
DNA: TGTGCCAGCAGGTTTAGCGTGGCAGATACGCAGTATTTT

size: -
V: TRBV10-2
J: TRBJ1-1
D: -
CDR3: CASSDRGLVAFF
DNA: TGCGCCAGCAGTGATCGGGGTCTGGTAGCTTTCTTT

size: -
V: TRBV28
J: TRBJ1-2
D: -
CDR3: CASSLSGAGYGYTF
DNA: TGTGCCAGCAGTTTATCAGGGGCAGGCTATGGCTACACCTTC

size: -
V: TRBV4-3
J: TRBJ2-2
D: TRBD1
CDR3: CASSLSGTVNTGELFF
DNA: TGCGCCAGCAGCCTTTCCGGGACAGTGAACACCGGGGAGCTGTTTTTT

size: -
V: TRBV24-1
J: TRBJ2-3
D: -
CDR3: CATSDGREDTQYF
DNA: TGTGCCACCAGTGACGGGCGGGAAGATACGCAGTATTTT

size: -
V: TRBV20-1
J: TRBJ2-2
D: TRBD2
CDR3: CSARGSSGLAGDGTGELFF
DNA: TGCAGTGCTAGAGGGTCGAGCGGACTAGCGGGAGATGGGACCGGGGAGCTGTTTTTT

size: few
V: TRBV11-2
J: TRBJ2-7
D: TRBD1
CDR3: CASRTNRGTYEQYF
DNA: TGTGCCAGCAGAACAAACAGGGGAACCTACGAGCAGTACTTC

size: few
V: TRBV20-1
J: TRBJ2-3
D: -
CDR3: CSARPWQSTDTQYF
DNA: TGCAGTGCTAGGCCCTGGCAGAGCACAGATACGCAGTATTTT

size: few
V: TRBV11-2
J: TRBJ2-3
D: -
CDR3: CASSSGTIGDTQYF
DNA: TGTGCCAGCAGCTCAGGCACTATAGGAGATACGCAGTATTTT

size: -
V: TRBV7-9
J: TRBJ1-2
D: -
CDR3: CASSDPNTGTQNGYTF
DNA: TGTGCCAGCAGCGACCCCAACACCGGGACTCAAAATGGCTACACCTTC

size: -
V: TRBV20-1
J: TRBJ1-6
D: -
CDR3: CSARLLQVNSPLHF
DNA: TGCAGTGCTAGACTTCTACAGGTGAATTCACCCCTCCACTTT

size: -
V: TRBV6-4
J: TRBJ1-1
D: -
CDR3: CASSDQAGTNTEAFF
DNA: TGTGCCAGCAGTGACCAGGCCGGAACGAACACTGAAGCTTTCTTT

size: -
V: TRBV28
J: TRBJ2-5
D: -
CDR3: CASSTGYRETQYF
DNA: TGTGCCAGCAGTACAGGGTATCGGGAGACCCAGTACTTC

size: -
V: TRBV20-1
J: TRBJ1-2
D: -
CDR3: CSARVKGTHLYGYTF
DNA: TGCAGTGCTAGAGTGAAAGGGACTCACCTTTATGGCTACACCTTC

size: -
V: TRBV19
J: TRBJ2-7
D: TRBD1
CDR3: CASSTRGTASSYEQYF
DNA: TGTGCCAGTAGTACCAGAGGGACAGCTAGCTCCTACGAGCAGTACTTC

size: -
V: TRBV6-1
J: TRBJ2-3
D: -
CDR3: CASTPTGDTQYF
DNA: TGTGCCAGCACCCCGACCGGAGATACGCAGTATTTT

size: -
V: TRBV5-6
J: TRBJ2-3
D: TRBD2
CDR3: CASHWISAGARADTQYF
DNA: TGTGCCAGCCACTGGATCTCGGCGGGAGCTAGAGCAGATACGCAGTATTTT

size: -
V: TRBV14
J: TRBJ2-7
D: -
CDR3: CASSSYHEQYF
DNA: TGTGCCAGCAGCTCCTATCACGAGCAGTACTTC